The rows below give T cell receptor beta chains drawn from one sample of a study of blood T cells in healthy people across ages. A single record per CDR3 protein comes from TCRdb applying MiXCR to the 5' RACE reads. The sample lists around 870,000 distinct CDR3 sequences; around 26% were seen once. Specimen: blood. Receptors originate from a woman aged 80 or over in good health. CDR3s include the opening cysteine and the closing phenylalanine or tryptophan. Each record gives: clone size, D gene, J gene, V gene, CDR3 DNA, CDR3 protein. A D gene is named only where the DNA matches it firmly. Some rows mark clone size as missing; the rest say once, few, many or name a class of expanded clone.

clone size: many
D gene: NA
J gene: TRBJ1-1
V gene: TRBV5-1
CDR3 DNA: TGCGCCAGCAGCTTGGGAGGACGCCTGAACACTGAAGCTTTCTTT
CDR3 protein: CASSLGGRLNTEAFF

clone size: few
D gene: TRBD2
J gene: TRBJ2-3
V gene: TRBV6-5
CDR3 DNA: TGTGCCAGCAGTTACCCGCTAGTGGCGGGGGGAACCTATAGCACAGATACGCAGTATTTT
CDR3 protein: CASSYPLVAGGTYSTDTQYF

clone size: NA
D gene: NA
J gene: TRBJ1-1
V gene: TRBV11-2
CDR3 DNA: TGTGCAAGCAGCTTTTCGGGGGTCGAGGCTTTCTTT
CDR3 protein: CASSFSGVEAFF

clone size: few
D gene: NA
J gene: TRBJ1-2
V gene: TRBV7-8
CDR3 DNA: TGTGCCAGCAGCTTAGGGCATACTAACTATGGCTACACCTTC
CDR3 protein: CASSLGHTNYGYTF

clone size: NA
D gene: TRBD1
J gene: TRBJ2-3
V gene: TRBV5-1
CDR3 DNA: TGCGCCAGCAGCTTGGAACGGGACAGGCCTAAGTATTTT
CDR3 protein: CASSLERDRPKYF

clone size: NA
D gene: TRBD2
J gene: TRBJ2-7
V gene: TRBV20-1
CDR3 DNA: TGCAGTGCTAGAGGTAGCGGGAAGCTCTACGAGCAGTACTTC
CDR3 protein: CSARGSGKLYEQYF

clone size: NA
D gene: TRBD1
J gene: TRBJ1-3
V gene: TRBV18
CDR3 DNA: TGTGCCAGCTCACCCGGACAGGCGAACTCTGGAAACACCATATATTTT
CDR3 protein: CASSPGQANSGNTIYF

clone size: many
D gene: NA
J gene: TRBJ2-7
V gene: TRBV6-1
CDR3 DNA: TGTGCCAGCAGTGGAGCGTGGGGGTACGAGCAGTACTTC
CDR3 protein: CASSGAWGYEQYF

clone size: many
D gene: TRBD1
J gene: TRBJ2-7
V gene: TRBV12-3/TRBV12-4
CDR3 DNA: TGTGCCAGCAGCACCTTCGAACAGGGGTACGAGCAGTACTTC
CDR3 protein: CASSTFEQGYEQYF

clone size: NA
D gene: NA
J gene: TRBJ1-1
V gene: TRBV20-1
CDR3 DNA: TGCAGTGCTCCCGCGGGGGGTCGAGGTATGAACACTGAAGCTTTCTTT
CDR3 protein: CSAPAGGRGMNTEAFF

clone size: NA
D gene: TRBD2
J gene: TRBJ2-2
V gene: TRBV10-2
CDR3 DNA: TGCGCCAGCAGATATCGCGACGGTTGGACTAGCGGGGATACCGGGGAGCTGTTTTTT
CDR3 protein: CASRYRDGWTSGDTGELFF

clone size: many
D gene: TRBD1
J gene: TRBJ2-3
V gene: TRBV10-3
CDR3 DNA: TGTGCCGCCGGGACAGGGGCGAAAGATACGCAGTATTTT
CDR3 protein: CAAGTGAKDTQYF

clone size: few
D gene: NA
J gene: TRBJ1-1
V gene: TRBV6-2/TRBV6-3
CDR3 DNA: TGTGCCAGCACCAGGGGATTGACAGAGAACACTGAAGCTTTCTTT
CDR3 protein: CASTRGLTENTEAFF

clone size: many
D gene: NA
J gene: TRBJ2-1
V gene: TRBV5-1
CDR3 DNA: TGTGCCAGCAGCTTAGCTCGCCTCAATGAGCAGTTCTTC
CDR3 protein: CASSLARLNEQFF

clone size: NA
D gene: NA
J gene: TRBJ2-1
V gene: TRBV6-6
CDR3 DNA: TGTGCCAGCAGTGGCTCCTCTGGGGGGCGCATATTCTTC
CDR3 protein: CASSGSSGGRIFF

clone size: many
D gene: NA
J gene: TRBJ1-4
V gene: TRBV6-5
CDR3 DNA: TGTGCCAGCAGTTACACAGGGAGGGATGAAAAACTGTTTTTT
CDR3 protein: CASSYTGRDEKLFF

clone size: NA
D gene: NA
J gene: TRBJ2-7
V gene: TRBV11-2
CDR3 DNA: TGTGCCAGCAGCTTAGTTCCCGTGGGGGAAGGGACCTACGAGCAGTACTTC
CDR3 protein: CASSLVPVGEGTYEQYF

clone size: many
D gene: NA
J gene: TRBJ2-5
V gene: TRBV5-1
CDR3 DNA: TGCGCCAGCAGCTCTCCAGGGTCGGCAGAGACCCAGTACTTC
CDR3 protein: CASSSPGSAETQYF

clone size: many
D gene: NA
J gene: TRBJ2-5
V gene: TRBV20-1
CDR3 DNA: TGCAGTGCTAGGTCGATGGGGGCTTGGGAGACCCAGTACTTC
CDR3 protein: CSARSMGAWETQYF

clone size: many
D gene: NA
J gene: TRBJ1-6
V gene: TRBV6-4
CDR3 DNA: TGTGCCAGCAGTGACCGCGGGGATTCACCCCTCCACTTT
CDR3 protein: CASSDRGDSPLHF

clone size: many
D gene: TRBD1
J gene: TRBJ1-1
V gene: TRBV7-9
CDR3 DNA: TGTGCCAGCAGCTCCCAGGGACAGGCTGAAGCTTTCTTT
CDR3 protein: CASSSQGQAEAFF

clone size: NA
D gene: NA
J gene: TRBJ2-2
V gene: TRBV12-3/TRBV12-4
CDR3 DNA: TGTGCCAGCCTCCGAGACAGGGAGGCCGGGGAGCTGTTTTTT
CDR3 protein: CASLRDREAGELFF

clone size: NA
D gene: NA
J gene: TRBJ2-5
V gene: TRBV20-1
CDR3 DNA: TGCAGTGCTAGAGTGGGTAGCGGACAAGAGACCCAGTACTTC
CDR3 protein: CSARVGSGQETQYF

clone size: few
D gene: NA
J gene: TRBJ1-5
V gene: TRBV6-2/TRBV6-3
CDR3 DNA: TGTGCTAGCAGTTACTCCACGTCCGGGCCCCAGCATTTT
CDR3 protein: CASSYSTSGPQHF

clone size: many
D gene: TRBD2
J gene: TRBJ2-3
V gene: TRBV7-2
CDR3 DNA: TGTGCCAGCAGCTCCCCTAGGGGCGGGGGGGTGGTAGATACGCAGTATTTT
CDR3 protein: CASSSPRGGGVVDTQYF

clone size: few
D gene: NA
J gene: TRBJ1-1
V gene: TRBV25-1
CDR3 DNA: TGTGCCAGCAGTGAATATGAGGAGACTGAAGCTTTCTTT
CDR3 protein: CASSEYEETEAFF

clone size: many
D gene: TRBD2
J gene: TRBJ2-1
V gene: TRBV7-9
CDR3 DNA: TGTGCCAGCAGCTTAGCGCGGACTAGCGGAACCTACAATGAGCAGTTCTTC
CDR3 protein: CASSLARTSGTYNEQFF

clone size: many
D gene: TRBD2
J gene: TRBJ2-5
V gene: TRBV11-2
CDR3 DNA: TGTGCCAGCAGCTCCAACAGCGGGGGCCACGGGGAGACCCAGTACTTC
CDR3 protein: CASSSNSGGHGETQYF

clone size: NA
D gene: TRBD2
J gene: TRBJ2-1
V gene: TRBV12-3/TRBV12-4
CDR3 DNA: TGTGCCAACAGTTTAGCACTAGCGGAGCAGGATGAGCAGTTCTTC
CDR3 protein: CANSLALAEQDEQFF